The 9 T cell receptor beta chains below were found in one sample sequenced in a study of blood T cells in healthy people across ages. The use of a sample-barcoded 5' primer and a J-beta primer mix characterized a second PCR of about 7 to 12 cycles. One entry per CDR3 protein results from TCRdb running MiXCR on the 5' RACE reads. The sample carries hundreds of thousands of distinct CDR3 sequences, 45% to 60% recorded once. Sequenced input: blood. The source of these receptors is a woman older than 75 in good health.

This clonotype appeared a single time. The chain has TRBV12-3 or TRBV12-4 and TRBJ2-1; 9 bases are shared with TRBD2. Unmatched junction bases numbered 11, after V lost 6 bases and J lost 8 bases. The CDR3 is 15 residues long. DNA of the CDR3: TGTGCCAGCAGCCCACTAGCGGGTTCGGTGTATGAGCAGTTCTTC. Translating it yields CASSPLAGSVYEQFF.

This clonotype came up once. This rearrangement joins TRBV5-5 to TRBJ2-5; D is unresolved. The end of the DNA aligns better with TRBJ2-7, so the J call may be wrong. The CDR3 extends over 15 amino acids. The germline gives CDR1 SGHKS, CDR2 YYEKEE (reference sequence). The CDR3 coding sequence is TGTGCCAGCAGCTTCAGAGCCTCCCCAACCTACGAGCAGTACTTC. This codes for CASSFRASPTYEQYF.

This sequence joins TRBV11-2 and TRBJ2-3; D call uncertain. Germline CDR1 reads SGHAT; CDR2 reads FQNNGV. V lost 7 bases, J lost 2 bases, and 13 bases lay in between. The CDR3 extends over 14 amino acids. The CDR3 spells CASTPFASTDTQYF. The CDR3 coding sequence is TGTGCCAGCACCCCCTTTGCCTCCACAGATACGCAGTATTTT. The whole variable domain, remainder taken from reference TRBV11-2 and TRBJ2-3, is EAGVAQSPRYKIIEKRQSVAFWCNPISGHATLYWYQQILGQGPKLLIQFQNNGVVDDSQLPKDRFSAERLKGVDSTLKIQPAKLEDSAVYLCASTPFASTDTQYFGPGTRLTVL.

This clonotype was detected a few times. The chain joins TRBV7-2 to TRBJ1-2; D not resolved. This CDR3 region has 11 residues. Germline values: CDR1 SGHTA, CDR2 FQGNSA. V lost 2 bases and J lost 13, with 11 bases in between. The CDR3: CASSLWPELTF. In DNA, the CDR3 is TGTGCCAGCAGCTTATGGCCGGAGCTCACCTTC.

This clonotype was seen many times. The CDR3 sequence is CSAGTGTDTQYF. CDR3 DNA sequence: TGCAGCGCCGGAACCGGCACAGATACGCAGTATTTT. The J gene is TRBJ2-3, the V gene TRBV20-1, with unresolved D. This CDR3 spans 12 amino acids. Germline V lookup: CDR1 DFQATT, CDR2 SNEGSKA (reference sequence).

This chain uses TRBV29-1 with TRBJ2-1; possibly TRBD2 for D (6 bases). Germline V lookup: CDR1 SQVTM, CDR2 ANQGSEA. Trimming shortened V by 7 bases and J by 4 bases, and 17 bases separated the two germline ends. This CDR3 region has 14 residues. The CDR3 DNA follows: TGCAGCGGGTCCGGGACTCGAGTTTACAATGAGCAGTTCTTC. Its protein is CSGSGTRVYNEQFF.

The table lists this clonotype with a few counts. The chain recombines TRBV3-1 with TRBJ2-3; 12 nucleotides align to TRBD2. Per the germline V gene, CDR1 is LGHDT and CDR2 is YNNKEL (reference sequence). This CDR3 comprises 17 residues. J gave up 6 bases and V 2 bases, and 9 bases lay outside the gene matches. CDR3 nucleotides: TGTGCCAGCAGCCAAACCCTGACTAGCGGGGGAGAGGATACGCAGTATTTT. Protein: CASSQTLTSGGEDTQYF.

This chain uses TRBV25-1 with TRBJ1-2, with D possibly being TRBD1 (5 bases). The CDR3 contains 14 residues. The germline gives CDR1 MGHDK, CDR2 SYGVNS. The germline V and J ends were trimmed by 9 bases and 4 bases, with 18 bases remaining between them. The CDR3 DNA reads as TGTGCCAGTAGTATAACAGCGGGGGGCTATGGCTACACCTTC. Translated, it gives CASSITAGGYGYTF.

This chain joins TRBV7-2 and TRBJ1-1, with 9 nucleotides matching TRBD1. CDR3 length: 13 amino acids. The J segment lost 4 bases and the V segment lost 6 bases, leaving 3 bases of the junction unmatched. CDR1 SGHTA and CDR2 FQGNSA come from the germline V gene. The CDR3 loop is CASRQGAGTEAFF. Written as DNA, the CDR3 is TGTGCCAGCAGACAGGGGGCCGGCACTGAAGCTTTCTTT.